This entry describes one TCR beta chain. CDR3 length: 14 residues. Trimming left V 4 bases short and J 7 bases short, with 13 bases between. CDR1 is MNHEY and CDR2 is SMNVEV in the germline V gene (reference sequence). This record belongs to a study of control samples from healthy donors and cancer patients. Profiling relied on immunoSEQ multiplex PCR, and the TCRdb table lists in-frame clones only, not all of them. The sample consists of 150,000 or so clones, approximately 94% of them appearing once. What was sequenced was blood. This TCR was sampled from a man between 18 and 29 years old in good health. V is TRBV27 and J is TRBJ1-4, with a weak D call TRBD1 (6 bases). The CDR3 DNA reads as TGTGCCAGCAGTTGGGGCAGGGGAGGTGAAAAACTGTTTTTT. Residues: CASSWGRGGEKLFF. The full variable domain, its missing parts supplied by reference TRBV27 and TRBJ1-4, is EAQVTQNPRYLITVTGKKLTVTCSQNMNHEYMSWYRQDPGLGLRQIYYSMNVEVTDKGDVPEGYKVSRKEKRNFPLILESPSPNQTSLYFCASSWGRGGEKLFFGSGTQLSVL.